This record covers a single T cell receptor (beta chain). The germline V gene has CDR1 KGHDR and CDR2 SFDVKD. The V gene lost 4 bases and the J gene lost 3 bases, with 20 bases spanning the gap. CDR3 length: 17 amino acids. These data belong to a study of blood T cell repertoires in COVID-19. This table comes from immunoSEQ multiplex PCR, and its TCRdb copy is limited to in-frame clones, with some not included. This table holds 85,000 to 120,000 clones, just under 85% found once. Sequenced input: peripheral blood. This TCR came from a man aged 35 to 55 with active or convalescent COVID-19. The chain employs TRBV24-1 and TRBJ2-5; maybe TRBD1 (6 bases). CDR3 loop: CATSDRTGPGLKETQYF. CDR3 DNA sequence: TGTGCCACCAGTGACCGCACAGGGCCTGGCTTAAAAGAGACCCAGTACTTC.